Shown below are 25 T cell receptor beta chains from a single sample sequenced in a study of cytomegalovirus exposure and HLA in healthy donors. The repertoire was sequenced with immunoSEQ multiplex PCR; TCRdb's copy has only in-frame clones and lacks some. Here the sample spans about 180,000 clones, around 84% being singletons. Sequenced input: PBMCs. These receptors were obtained from a man between 18 and 29 years old in good health and CMV-seropositive.

The rearrangement joins TRBV7-9 to TRBJ2-3; 15 bases line up with TRBD2. CDR1 and CDR2 (germline): SEHNR, FQNEAQ (reference sequence). The CDR3 consists of 19 residues. Germline trimming cut 5 bases from V and 5 bases from J; bases unmatched to any gene: 14. As DNA, the CDR3 is TGTGCCAGCAGCGGCCGGACTAGCGGGGGGGCCGTTAGAGTAGATACGCAGTATTTT. It specifies CASSGRTSGGAVRVDTQYF.

This chain connects TRBV9 to TRBJ2-7, with a tentative D call TRBD2 (6 bases). Germline CDR1 is SGDLS and CDR2 is YYNGEE. V lost 0 bases and J lost 1, with 20 bases in between. The CDR3 contains 18 residues. The CDR3 protein is CASSVGGSGGGGSYEQYF. DNA of the CDR3: TGTGCCAGCAGCGTAGGGGGGAGTGGGGGAGGAGGATCCTACGAGCAGTACTTC. The full variable domain, in which reference TRBV9 and TRBJ2-7 provide the parts outside the CDR3, is DSGVTQTPKHLITATGQRVTLRCSPRSGDLSVYWYQQSLDQGLQFLIQYYNGEERAKGNILERFSAQQFPDLHSELNLSSLELGDSALYFCASSVGGSGGGGSYEQYFGPGTRLTVT.

This clone came up once. This chain links TRBV7-2 with TRBJ2-1; tentatively, D is TRBD1 (6 bases). CDR3 length: 13 residues. CDR1 SGHTA and CDR2 FQGNSA come from the germline V gene. Trimming stripped 6 bases from V and 4 bases from J, with 10 bases between. CDR3 sequence reads: CASSLDSYNEQFF. Written as DNA, the CDR3 is TGTGCCAGCAGTTTGGACAGTTACAATGAGCAGTTCTTC.

The J gene is TRBJ1-1, the V gene TRBV7-2; weak D call: TRBD1 (5 bases). V was trimmed by 3 bases and J by 8 bases, leaving 7 bases between them. The CDR3 covers 11 residues. The germline gives CDR1 SGHTA, CDR2 FQGNSA. CDR3 in amino acids: CASSFPGEAFF. The CDR3 DNA is TGTGCCAGCAGCTTTCCAGGGGAAGCTTTCTTT.

The genes are TRBV6-1 and TRBJ2-3, with TRBD2 matching 9 bases. This CDR3 has 14 residues. Trimming took 9 bases from V and 6 from J; bases not matched to a gene: 10. Germline V lookup: CDR1 MNHNS, CDR2 SASEGT. In nucleotides, the CDR3 is TGTGCCAGTGGGGTAGCGGGAGTCAGGGATACGCAGTATTTT. Translating gives CASGVAGVRDTQYF.

The chain carries TRBV28 and TRBJ1-3; tentatively, D is TRBD1 (5 bases). The germline V and J ends were trimmed by 3 bases and 1 base, with 22 bases remaining between them. The germline V gene has CDR1 MDHEN and CDR2 SYDVKM. The CDR3 spans 19 residues. CDR3 nucleotide sequence: TGTGCCAGCAGTTTCTGGAAAAGTCAGGGCCTTGGTTCTGGAAACACCATATATTTT. This codes for CASSFWKSQGLGSGNTIYF. The entire variable domain, with the rest obtained from reference TRBV28 and TRBJ1-3, is as follows: DVKVTQSSRYLVKRTGEKVFLECVQDMDHENMFWYRQDPGLGLRLIYFSYDVKMKEKGDIPEGYSVSREKKERFSLILESASTNQTSMYLCASSFWKSQGLGSGNTIYFGEGSWLTVV.

This clone was seen a handful of times. The chain has TRBV4-1 and TRBJ1-1, with D perhaps TRBD1 (5 bases). V was pared by 5 bases and J by 2 bases, with 9 bases between. CDR3 length: 13 residues. Germline assignment: CDR1 MGHRA and CDR2 YSYEKL. As DNA, the CDR3 is TGCGCCAGCAGCACGGGGGACAACACTGAAGCTTTCTTT. It translates to CASSTGDNTEAFF.

The J gene is TRBJ2-3, the V gene TRBV25-1; tentatively, D is TRBD1 (6 bases). Germline lookup yields CDR1 MGHDK and CDR2 SYGVNS. This CDR3 is built from 14 residues. Trimming pared 1 base from V and 6 bases from J, leaving 11 bases between. The CDR3 DNA reads as TGTGCCAGCAGTGAATCGGCAGGGGATGATACGCAGTATTTT. This encodes CASSESAGDDTQYF.

The genes are TRBV9 and TRBJ2-1, with 9 bases identical to TRBD2. Trimming cost V 4 bases and J 8 bases; bases outside gene matches: 10. The CDR3 spans 15 residues. Germline values: CDR1 SGDLS, CDR2 YYNGEE. CDR3 sequence reads: CASSSLAGGPHEQFF. The CDR3 DNA reads as TGTGCCAGCAGCTCCCTGGCGGGGGGGCCCCATGAGCAGTTCTTC.

The V gene is TRBV7-3, the J gene TRBJ2-1; 11 nucleotides align to TRBD2. The V segment lost 2 bases and the J segment 10 bases; nucleotides outside the gene matches: 7. Germline assignment: CDR1 SGHTA and CDR2 FQGTGA. The length of the CDR3 is 15 residues. CDR3 loop: CASSLLAGGPKEQFF. In nucleotides, the CDR3 is TGTGCCAGCAGCTTATTAGCGGGAGGGCCAAAAGAGCAGTTCTTC.

The rearrangement uses TRBV7-9 and TRBJ2-7; no firm D call. CDR1 is SEHNR and CDR2 is FQNEAQ in the germline V gene (reference sequence). With 5 bases removed from V and 7 bases from J, the gap between germline ends came to 9 bases. This CDR3 comprises 11 residues. The CDR3 region is CASSHNREQYF. The CDR3 nucleotides are TGTGCCAGCAGCCATAACCGGGAGCAGTACTTC. The whole variable domain, remainder taken from reference TRBV7-9 and TRBJ2-7, is DTGVSQNPRHKITKRGQNVTFRCDPISEHNRLYWYRQTLGQGPEFLTYFQNEAQLEKSRLLSDRFSAERPKGSFSTLEIQRTEQGDSAMYLCASSHNREQYFGPGTRLTVT.

The genes are TRBV30 and TRBJ1-5; D unresolved. Germline loops: CDR1 GTSNPN, CDR2 SVGIG (reference sequence). The V gene lost 3 bases and the J gene lost 4 bases, with 10 bases spanning the gap. The CDR3 length is 13 residues. This CDR3 is CAWRKAGNQPQHF. CDR3 nucleotide sequence: TGTGCCTGGAGGAAGGCAGGTAATCAGCCCCAGCATTTT.

The V and J genes are TRBV6-1 and TRBJ1-5; TRBD1 might be the D (5 bases). Trimming removed 2 bases at V and 4 bases at J, with 15 bases between. CDR3 length: 16 residues. CDR1 and CDR2 from the germline V gene are MNHNS and SASEGT. The CDR3 DNA is TGTGCCAGCAGTGAAAGGGGTCCGGAGTGGAATCAGCCCCAGCATTTT. Protein sequence: CASSERGPEWNQPQHF.

The rearrangement links TRBV10-1 to TRBJ2-1; TRBD2 matches 14 bases. Germline CDR1 is WNHNN and CDR2 is SYGVQD (reference sequence). The length of the CDR3 is 15 residues. Germline trimming cut 4 bases from V and 7 bases from J; bases unmatched to any gene: 3. The chain's CDR3 is CASSGGTSGRNEQFF. CDR3 in DNA: TGCGCCAGCAGTGGCGGGACTAGCGGGAGAAATGAGCAGTTCTTC.

A single count supports this clone. The V and J genes are TRBV28 and TRBJ2-7; TRBD1 matches at 9 bases. The CDR3 extends over 17 amino acids. Trimming at V came to 7 bases and at J to 2 bases, leaving 15 bases not matched to a gene. Per the germline V gene, CDR1 is MDHEN and CDR2 is SYDVKM. CDR3 residues: CASIPGTGPFVAYEQYF. DNA of the CDR3: TGTGCCAGCATTCCCGGGACAGGGCCATTTGTCGCCTACGAGCAGTACTTC.

The chain recombines TRBV5-1 with TRBJ1-2; D unclear. Trimming removed 1 base at V and 6 bases at J, with 13 bases between. Germline-derived CDR1 and CDR2 are SGHRS and YFSETQ. The CDR3 sequence is 14 residues long. The CDR3 bases are TGCGCCAGCAGCTTGTCGCAGGCTAGCGATGGCTACACCTTC. Residues: CASSLSQASDGYTF.

The rearrangement joins TRBV6-5 to TRBJ1-1; no firm D call. This CDR3 has 12 residues. V was clipped by 5 bases and J by 3 bases, with 7 bases between them. Germline V lookup: CDR1 MNHEY, CDR2 SVGAGI. CDR3 DNA: TGTGCCAGCAGTGATAGATACACTGAAGCTTTCTTT. Amino acids: CASSDRYTEAFF.

The V gene is TRBV28, the J gene TRBJ2-5; D may be TRBD1 (5 bases). This CDR3 comprises 13 residues. Germline CDR1 MDHEN, CDR2 SYDVKM. Trimming shortened V by 5 bases and J by 5 bases, and 12 bases separated the two germline ends. As DNA, the CDR3 is TGTGCCAGCAGTCTGGCAGGGCGGGAGACCCAGTACTTC. This encodes CASSLAGRETQYF.

The rearrangement joins TRBV29-1 to TRBJ2-1; 14 positions match TRBD2. Per the germline V gene, CDR1 is SQVTM and CDR2 is ANQGSEA. After removal of 5 bases from V and 1 base from J, the junction contained 7 bases not matched to a gene. This CDR3 comprises 17 residues. CDR3 DNA sequence: TGCAGCGTTACCGGGACTAGCGGGGGTGCTTCCTACAATGAGCAGTTCTTC. Translating gives CSVTGTSGGASYNEQFF.

This chain joins TRBV10-2 and TRBJ2-1; the match to TRBD2 covers 7 bases. This CDR3 is built from 16 residues. Per the germline V gene, CDR1 is WSHSY and CDR2 is SAAADI. The V segment lost 3 bases and the J segment 5 bases; nucleotides outside the gene matches: 10. This CDR3 reads CASSEGGAGLHNEQFF. As DNA, the CDR3 is TGCGCCAGCAGTGAAGGTGGAGCGGGACTTCACAATGAGCAGTTCTTC.

The CDR3 sequence: CASSFTGETQYF. CDR3 in DNA: TGTGCCAGCAGCTTTACAGGAGAGACCCAGTACTTC. The rearrangement links TRBV7-3 to TRBJ2-5; TRBD1 is a possible D gene (5 bases). Per germline, CDR1 SGHTA and CDR2 FQGTGA. The CDR3 is made up of 12 amino acids. V lost 3 bases and J lost 4, with 6 bases in between.

CDR3 protein: CASSSDRATDTQYF. The CDR3 DNA is TGTGCCAGCAGTTCGGACAGGGCGACAGATACGCAGTATTTT. V usage is TRBV28 and J usage is TRBJ2-3; 8 bases map to TRBD1. With V trimmed by 4 bases and J by 3 bases, 3 bases remained unmatched. Looked up from germline, CDR1 is MDHEN and CDR2 is SYDVKM. The CDR3 extends over 14 amino acids.

V and J are TRBV5-6 and TRBJ2-2; 7 bases are a match to TRBD1. The CDR3 covers 15 residues. Germline CDR1 SGHDT, CDR2 YYEEEE. V lost 4 bases, J lost 5 bases, and 8 bases stayed unmatched. The CDR3 nucleotides are TGTGCCAGCAGCCCGAGACAGGGAAGGACCGGGGAGCTGTTTTTT. Its translation is CASSPRQGRTGELFF.

The chain is built from TRBV11-2 and TRBJ2-2; 9 positions match TRBD2. The ends lost 2 bases at V and 4 bases at J; junction bases unmatched: 5. CDR3 length equals 16 residues. Germline-derived CDR1 and CDR2 are SGHAT and FQNNGV. The CDR3 coding sequence is TGTGCCAGCAGCTTAAGACTAGCGGAACTCACCGGGGAGCTGTTTTTT. It specifies CASSLRLAELTGELFF.

The chain employs TRBV18 and TRBJ2-7; 7 bases line up with TRBD1. Per germline, CDR1 KGHSH and CDR2 LQKENI. The J segment lost 3 bases and the V segment lost 5 bases, leaving 7 bases of the junction unmatched. The CDR3 loop spans 14 amino acids. The CDR3 bases are TGTGCCAGCTCATCGACCAGGGACAGCTACGAGCAGTACTTC. Protein product: CASSSTRDSYEQYF.